The entry below describes one T cell receptor (beta chain). Its antigen is currently unknown. Libraries were prepared by immunoSEQ multiplex PCR; TCRdb keeps only in-frame clonotypes and omits some of them. Here the sample spans about 36,000 clones, 75% to 90% being singletons. V gave up 5 bases and J gave up 6 bases; unmatched junction bases: 8. Germline V gene data show CDR1 as MDHEN and CDR2 as SYDVKM. There are 14 residues in the CDR3. The data originate from a study of T cell clonotyping in hematopoietic cell transplantation. Study-level points and caveats: After transplant, recipient diversity fell while pathologically expanded clonotypes grew through day 180. Without cell sorting, CD4 versus CD8 contributions remain unresolved.

This receptor was obtained from a woman aged 40 to 50 in good health. Some clones in this sample may be carry-over from other donors' samples. The V gene is TRBV28, the J gene TRBJ1-2; 8 nucleotides match TRBD1. Sequencing was carried out using peripheral blood mononuclear cells. The CDR3 DNA follows: TGTGCCAGCAGTATGCCGGCAGGGGGCAATGGCTACACCTTC. It encodes CASSMPAGGNGYTF.